This TCR beta chain was identified during a study of Graves' ophthalmopathy and Graves' hyperthyroidism. Note on this clonotype: Its antigen is as yet unknown.

Amplified TCR beta CDR3 regions were obtained using RNA transcripts as template. Second-round multiplex PCR came after first-round RT-PCR with HTBI primers. In TCRdb, the multiplex PCR reads were re-called with MiXCR into one record per CDR3 protein. The sample includes around 1,200,000 distinct CDR3 sequences, about 36% seen only once; the top ten take roughly 10%. CDR3 length: 17 amino acids. The germline V gene encodes CDR1 SNHLY and CDR2 FYNNEI. V gave up 6 bases and J gave up 5 bases, with 22 bases separating them. Whole-study results and caveats: Detected in blood as well were most expanded thyroid clonotypes with frequency above 0.001.

The sequenced sample consisted of peripheral blood or thyroid tissue (not recorded which). The chain couples TRBV2 to TRBJ1-4; D gene uncertain. This TCR derives from an adult man with Graves' hyperthyroidism. CDR3 loop: CASRGGPLGTLNEKLFF. The CDR3 DNA reads as TGTGCCAGCAGAGGTGGCCCCCTGGGAACCTTGAATGAAAAACTGTTTTTT.